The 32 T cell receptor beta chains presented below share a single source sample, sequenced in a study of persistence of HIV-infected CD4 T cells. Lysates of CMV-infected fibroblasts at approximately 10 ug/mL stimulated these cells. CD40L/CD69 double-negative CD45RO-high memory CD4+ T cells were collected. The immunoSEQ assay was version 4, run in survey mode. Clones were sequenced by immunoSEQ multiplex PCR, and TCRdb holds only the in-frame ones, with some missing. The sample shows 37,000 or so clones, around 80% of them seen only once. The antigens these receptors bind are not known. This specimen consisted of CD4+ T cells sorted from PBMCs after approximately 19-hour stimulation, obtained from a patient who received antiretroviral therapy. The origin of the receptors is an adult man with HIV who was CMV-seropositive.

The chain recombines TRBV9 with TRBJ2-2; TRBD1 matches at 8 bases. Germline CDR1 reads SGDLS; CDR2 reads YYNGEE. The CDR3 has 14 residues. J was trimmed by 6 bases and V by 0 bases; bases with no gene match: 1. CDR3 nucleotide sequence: TGTGCCAGCAGCGTAGACAGGGGGGCCGGGGAGCTGTTTTTT. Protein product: CASSVDRGAGELFF. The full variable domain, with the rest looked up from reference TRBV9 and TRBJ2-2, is DSGVTQTPKHLITATGQRVTLRCSPRSGDLSVYWYQQSLDQGLQFLIQYYNGEERAKGNILERFSAQQFPDLHSELNLSSLELGDSALYFCASSVDRGAGELFFGEGSRLTVL.

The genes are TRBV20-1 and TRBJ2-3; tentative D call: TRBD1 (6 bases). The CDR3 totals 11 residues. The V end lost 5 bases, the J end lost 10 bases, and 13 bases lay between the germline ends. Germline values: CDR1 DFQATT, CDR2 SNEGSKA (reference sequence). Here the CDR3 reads CSAALQGPQYF. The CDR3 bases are TGCAGTGCTGCCCTCCAGGGGCCGCAGTATTTT.

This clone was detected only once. The CDR3 loop reads CASSPPGPNYGYTF. Written as DNA, the CDR3 is TGTGCCAGCAGCCCCCCCGGGCCCAACTATGGCTACACCTTC. The chain carries TRBV7-9 and TRBJ1-2; D is unresolved. The V end lost 5 bases, the J end lost 2 bases, and 12 bases lay between the germline ends. The CDR3 extends over 14 amino acids. Looked up from germline, CDR1 is SEHNR and CDR2 is FQNEAQ (reference sequence).

The CDR3 sequence is CASSYRGISYEQYF. CDR3 nucleotide sequence: TGTGCCAGCAGTTACCGAGGGATCTCCTACGAGCAGTACTTC. The chain combines TRBV6-5 with TRBJ2-7; D might be TRBD2 (5 bases). The V end was cut by 2 bases, the J end by 0 bases, with 8 bases between. In germline, CDR1 is MNHEY, CDR2 SVGAGI. The CDR3 covers 14 residues.

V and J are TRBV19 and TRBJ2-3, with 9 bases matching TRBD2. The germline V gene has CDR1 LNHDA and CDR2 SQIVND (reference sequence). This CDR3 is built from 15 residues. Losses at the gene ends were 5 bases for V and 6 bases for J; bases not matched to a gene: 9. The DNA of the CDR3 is TGTGCCAGTAGTCTCTCGCGGGGGGGCTTTGATACGCAGTATTTT. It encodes CASSLSRGGFDTQYF.

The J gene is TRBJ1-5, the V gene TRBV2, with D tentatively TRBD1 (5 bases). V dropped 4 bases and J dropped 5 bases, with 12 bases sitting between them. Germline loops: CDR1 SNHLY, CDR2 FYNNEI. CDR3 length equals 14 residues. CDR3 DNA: TGTGCCAGCAGTGCAAGGGGTCCGGATCAGCCCCAGCATTTT. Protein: CASSARGPDQPQHF. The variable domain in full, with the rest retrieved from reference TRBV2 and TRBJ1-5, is EPEVTQTPSHQVTQMGQEVILRCVPISNHLYFYWYRQILGQKVEFLVSFYNNEISEKSEIFDDQFSVERPDGSNFTLKIRSTKLEDSAMYFCASSARGPDQPQHFGDGTRLSIL.

CDR3 protein: CASSGRDTSWYGYTF. The CDR3 DNA sequence: TGTGCCAGCAGCGGCCGGGACACCTCCTGGTATGGCTACACCTTC. The chain is built from TRBV5-4 and TRBJ1-2; D is possibly TRBD1 (6 bases). The germline CDR1 and CDR2 sequences are SGHNT and YYREEE (reference sequence). V lost 4 bases and J 5 bases, leaving 18 bases between the germline ends. The length of the CDR3 is 15 residues.

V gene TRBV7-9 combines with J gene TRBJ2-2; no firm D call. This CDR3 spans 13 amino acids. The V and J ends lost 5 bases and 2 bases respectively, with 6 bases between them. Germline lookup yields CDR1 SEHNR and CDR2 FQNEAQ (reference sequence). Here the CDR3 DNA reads TGTGCCAGCAGCCGGCTCAACACCGGGGAGCTGTTTTTT. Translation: CASSRLNTGELFF. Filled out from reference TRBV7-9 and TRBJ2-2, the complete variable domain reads DTGVSQNPRHKITKRGQNVTFRCDPISEHNRLYWYRQTLGQGPEFLTYFQNEAQLEKSRLLSDRFSAERPKGSFSTLEIQRTEQGDSAMYLCASSRLNTGELFFGEGSRLTVL.

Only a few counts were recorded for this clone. The DNA of the CDR3 is TGTGCCAGCAGTTGGGACAGTAGAACTGAAGCTTTCTTT. The encoded protein is CASSWDSRTEAFF. V and J are TRBV2 and TRBJ1-1; TRBD1 agrees at 7 bases. Germline V CDR1 and CDR2: SNHLY, FYNNEI. The CDR3 sequence is 13 residues long. V dropped 5 bases and J dropped 5; count of bases not matched to a gene: 5.

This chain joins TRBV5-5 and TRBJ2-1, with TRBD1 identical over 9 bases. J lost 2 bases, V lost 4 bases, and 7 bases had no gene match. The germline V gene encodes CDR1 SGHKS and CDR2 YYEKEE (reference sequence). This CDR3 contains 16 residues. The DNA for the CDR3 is TGTGCCAGCAGCCCAACGTGGGACAGGGCCTACAATGAGCAGTTCTTC. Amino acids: CASSPTWDRAYNEQFF. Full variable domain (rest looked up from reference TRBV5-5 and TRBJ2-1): DAGVTQSPTHLIKTRGQQVTLRCSPISGHKSVSWYQQVLGQGPQFIFQYYEKEERGRGNFPDRFSARQFPNYSSELNVNALLLGDSALYLCASSPTWDRAYNEQFFGPGTRLTVL.

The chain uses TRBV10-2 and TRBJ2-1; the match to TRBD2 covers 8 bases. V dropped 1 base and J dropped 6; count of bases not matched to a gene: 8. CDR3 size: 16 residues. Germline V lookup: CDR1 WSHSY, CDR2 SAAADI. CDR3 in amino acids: CASSEFKRGRANEQFF. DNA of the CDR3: TGCGCCAGCAGTGAGTTTAAGCGGGGGAGGGCCAATGAGCAGTTCTTC.

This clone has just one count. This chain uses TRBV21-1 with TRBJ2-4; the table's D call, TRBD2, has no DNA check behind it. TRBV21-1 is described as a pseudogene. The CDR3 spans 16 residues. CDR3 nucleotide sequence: TGTGCCAGCAGCACCCTGACCTCGGAACCGGCGGACATTCAGTACTTC. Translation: CASSTLTSEPADIQYF.

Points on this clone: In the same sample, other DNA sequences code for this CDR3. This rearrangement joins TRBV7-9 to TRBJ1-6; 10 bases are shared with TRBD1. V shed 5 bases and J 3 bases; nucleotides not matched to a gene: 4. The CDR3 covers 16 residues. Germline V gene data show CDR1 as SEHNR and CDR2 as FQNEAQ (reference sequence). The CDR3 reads CASSLGQGFYNSPLHF. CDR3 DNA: TGTGCCAGCAGCCTGGGACAGGGGTTCTATAATTCACCCCTCCACTTT.

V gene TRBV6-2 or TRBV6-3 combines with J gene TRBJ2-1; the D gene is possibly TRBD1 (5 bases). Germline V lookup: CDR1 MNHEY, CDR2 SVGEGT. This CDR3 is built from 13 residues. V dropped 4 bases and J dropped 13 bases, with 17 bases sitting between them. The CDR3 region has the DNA TGTGCCAGCAGTTTAACAGGCGGCCTCCCCCAGTTCTTC. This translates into CASSLTGGLPQFF.

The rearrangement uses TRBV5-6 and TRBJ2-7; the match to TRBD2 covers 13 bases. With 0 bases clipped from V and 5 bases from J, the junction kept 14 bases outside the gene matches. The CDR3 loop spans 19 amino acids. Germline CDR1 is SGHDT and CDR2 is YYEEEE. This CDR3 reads CASSLGLAGGVQGKNEQYF. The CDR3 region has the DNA TGTGCCAGCAGCTTGGGACTAGCGGGGGGTGTGCAAGGGAAGAACGAGCAGTACTTC.

For the CDR3, the DNA is TGTGCCAGCTCACCCCTGGGACAGGTCACCGGGGAGCTGTTTTTT. Amino acids: CASSPLGQVTGELFF. The chain uses TRBV18 and TRBJ2-2; 8 bases are shared with TRBD1. CDR1 and CDR2 (germline): KGHSH, LQKENI. This CDR3 is 15 amino acids long. The junction had 4 bases not matched to a gene; V was cut back by 3 bases and J by 4 bases.

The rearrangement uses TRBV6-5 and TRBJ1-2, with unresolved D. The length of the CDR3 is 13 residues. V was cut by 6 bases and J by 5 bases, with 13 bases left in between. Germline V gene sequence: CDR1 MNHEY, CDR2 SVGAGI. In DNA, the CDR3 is TGTGCCAGCAGGCCGGACGGAGGATATGGCTACACCTTC. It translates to CASRPDGGYGYTF.

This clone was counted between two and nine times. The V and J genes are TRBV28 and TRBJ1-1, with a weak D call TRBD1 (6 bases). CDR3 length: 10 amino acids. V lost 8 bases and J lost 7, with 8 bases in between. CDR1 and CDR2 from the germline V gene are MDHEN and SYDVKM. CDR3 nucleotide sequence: TGTGCCAGCGTAGGGGGTGAAGCTTTCTTT. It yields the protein CASVGGEAFF.

The CDR3 DNA follows: TGTGCCAGCAGCCATCCAACAGGGATGAATGGTGAAAAACTGTTTTTT. Translating gives CASSHPTGMNGEKLFF. The chain uses TRBV3-1 (or the pseudogene TRBV3-2) and TRBJ1-4, with D maybe TRBD1 (6 bases). Deletions cut 3 bases from V and 7 bases from J, with 18 bases between. The CDR3 has 16 residues. Germline CDR1 and CDR2: LGHDT and YNNKEL (reference sequence).

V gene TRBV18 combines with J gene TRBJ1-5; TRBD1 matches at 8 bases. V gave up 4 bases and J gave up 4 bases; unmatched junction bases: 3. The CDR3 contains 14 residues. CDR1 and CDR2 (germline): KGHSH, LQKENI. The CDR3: CASSLQGANQPQHF. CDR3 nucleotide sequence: TGTGCCAGCTCACTCCAGGGGGCTAATCAGCCCCAGCATTTT. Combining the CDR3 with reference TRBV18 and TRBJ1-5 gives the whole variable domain NAGVMQNPRHLVRRRGQEARLRCSPMKGHSHVYWYRQLPEEGLKFMVYLQKENIIDESGMPKERFSAEFPKEGPSILRIQQVVRGDSAAYFCASSLQGANQPQHFGDGTRLSIL.

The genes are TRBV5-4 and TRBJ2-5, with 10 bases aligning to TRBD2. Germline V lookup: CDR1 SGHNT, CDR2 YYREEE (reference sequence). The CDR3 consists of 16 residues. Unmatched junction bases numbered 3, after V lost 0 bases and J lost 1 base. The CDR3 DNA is TGTGCCAGCAGCTTGGAGGCTAGCGGGGGCCAAGAGACCCAGTACTTC. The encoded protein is CASSLEASGGQETQYF.

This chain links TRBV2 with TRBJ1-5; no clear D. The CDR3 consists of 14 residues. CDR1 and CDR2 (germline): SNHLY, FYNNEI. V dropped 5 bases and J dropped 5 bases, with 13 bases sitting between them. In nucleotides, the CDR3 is TGTGCCAGCAGTCCGGGTACCTCGTATCAGCCCCAGCATTTT. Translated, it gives CASSPGTSYQPQHF.

CDR3 coding DNA: TGTGCCACCAGCGAACAGATCAATCAGCCCCAGCATTTT. It translates to CATSEQINQPQHF. The V gene is TRBV15, the J gene TRBJ1-5; D gene ambiguous. This CDR3 spans 13 amino acids. Trimming left V 5 bases short and J 3 bases short, with 8 bases between. Germline-derived CDR1 and CDR2 are LNHNV and YYDKDF (reference sequence).

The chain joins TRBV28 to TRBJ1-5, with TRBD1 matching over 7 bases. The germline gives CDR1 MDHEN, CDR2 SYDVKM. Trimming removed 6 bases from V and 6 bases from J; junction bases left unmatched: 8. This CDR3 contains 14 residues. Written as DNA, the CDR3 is TGTGCCAGCAGCTCAGACAGGGAAGGTCAGCCCCAGCATTTT. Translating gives CASSSDREGQPQHF.

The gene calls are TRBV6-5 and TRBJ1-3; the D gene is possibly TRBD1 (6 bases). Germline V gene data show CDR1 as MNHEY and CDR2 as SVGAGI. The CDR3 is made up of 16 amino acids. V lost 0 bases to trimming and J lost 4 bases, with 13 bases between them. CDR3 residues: CASSYSSGAGGNTIYF. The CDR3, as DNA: TGTGCCAGCAGTTACTCGTCAGGGGCGGGGGGAAACACCATATATTTT.

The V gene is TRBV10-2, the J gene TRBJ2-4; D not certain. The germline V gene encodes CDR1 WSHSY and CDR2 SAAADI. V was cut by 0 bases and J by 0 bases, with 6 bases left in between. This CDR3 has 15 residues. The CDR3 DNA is TGCGCCAGCAGTGAGTCGAATCTAGCCAAAAACATTCAGTACTTC. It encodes CASSESNLAKNIQYF.

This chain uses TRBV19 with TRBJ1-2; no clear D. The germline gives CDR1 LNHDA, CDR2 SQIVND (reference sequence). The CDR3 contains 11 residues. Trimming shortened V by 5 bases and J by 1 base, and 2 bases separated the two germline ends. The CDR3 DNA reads TGTGCCAGTAGTCTTAACTATGGCTACACCTTC. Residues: CASSLNYGYTF.

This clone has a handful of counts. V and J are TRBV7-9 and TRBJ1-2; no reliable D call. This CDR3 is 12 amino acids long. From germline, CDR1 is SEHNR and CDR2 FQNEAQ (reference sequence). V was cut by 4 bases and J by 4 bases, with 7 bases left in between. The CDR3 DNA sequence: TGTGCCAGCAGCTCAGACCGCTATGGCTACACCTTC. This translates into CASSSDRYGYTF.

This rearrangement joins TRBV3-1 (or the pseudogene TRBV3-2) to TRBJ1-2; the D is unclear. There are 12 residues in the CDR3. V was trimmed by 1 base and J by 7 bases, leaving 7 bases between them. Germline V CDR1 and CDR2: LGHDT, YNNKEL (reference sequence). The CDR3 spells CASSQGMSGYTF. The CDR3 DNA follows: TGTGCCAGCAGCCAAGGGATGAGTGGCTACACCTTC.

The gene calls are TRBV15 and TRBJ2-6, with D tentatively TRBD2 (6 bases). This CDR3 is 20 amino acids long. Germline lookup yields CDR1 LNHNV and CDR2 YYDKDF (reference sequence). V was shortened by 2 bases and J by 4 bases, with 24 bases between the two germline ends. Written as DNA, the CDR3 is TGTGCCACCAGCAGACTACTTCCCGGGACTTCCCGAACCGGGGCCAACGTCCTGACTTTC. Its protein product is CATSRLLPGTSRTGANVLTF.

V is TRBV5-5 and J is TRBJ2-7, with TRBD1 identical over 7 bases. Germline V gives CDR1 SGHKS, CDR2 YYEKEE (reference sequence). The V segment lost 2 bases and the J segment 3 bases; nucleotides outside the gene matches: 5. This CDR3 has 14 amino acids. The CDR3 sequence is CASSFTGVGYEQYF. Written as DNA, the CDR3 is TGTGCCAGCAGCTTTACAGGGGTAGGCTACGAGCAGTACTTC.

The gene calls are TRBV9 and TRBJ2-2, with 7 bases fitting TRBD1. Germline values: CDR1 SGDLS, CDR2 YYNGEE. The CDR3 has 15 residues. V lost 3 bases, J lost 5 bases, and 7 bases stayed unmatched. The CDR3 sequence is CASSERQGGTGELFF. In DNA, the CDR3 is TGTGCCAGCAGCGAAAGACAGGGTGGAACCGGGGAGCTGTTTTTT.